The 9 T cell receptor beta chains in this list originate from one sample, sequenced in a study of a mutant IDH1 vaccine in newly diagnosed glioma. No antigen is known for these receptors. Sample time point: week 23, last vaccination. The content of each vaccine dose was 300 ug of mutant IDH1 20-mer peptide, and topical imiquimod accompanied it. Sequencing used immunoSEQ multiplex PCR; TCRdb keeps in-frame clones, though not all of them. Of 35,000 to 50,000 clones listed, 80% to 95% are singletons. Sequencing was performed on PBMCs, taken from a glioma patient whose treatment included an IDH1 peptide vaccine. These receptors came from a man in his fifties with glioma.

The gene calls are TRBV29-1 and TRBJ2-1; 7 positions match TRBD1. The V segment lost 3 bases and the J segment 13 bases; nucleotides outside the gene matches: 9. Per the germline V gene, CDR1 is SQVTM and CDR2 is ANQGSEA. CDR3 length: 12 amino acids. The CDR3 sequence is CSVDRSRGLQFF. CDR3 in DNA: TGCAGCGTTGACAGAAGCAGGGGGTTACAGTTCTTC.

This chain links TRBV4-3 with TRBJ2-2; no definite D call. There are 16 residues in the CDR3. The germline CDR1 and CDR2 sequences are LGHNA and YSLEER. V gave up 0 bases and J gave up 4 bases, with 12 bases separating them. The CDR3 protein is CASSQDLWSITGELFF. CDR3 in DNA: TGCGCCAGCAGCCAAGATCTTTGGTCGATCACCGGGGAGCTGTTTTTT.

The chain couples TRBV6-6 to TRBJ2-7, with D unclear. The CDR3 consists of 11 residues. The germline V and J ends were trimmed by 0 bases and 7 bases, with 4 bases remaining between them. CDR1 MNHNY and CDR2 SVGAGI come from the germline V gene (reference sequence). CDR3 sequence (DNA): TGTGCCAGCAGTTACTCGTTAGAGCAGTACTTC. Translated, it gives CASSYSLEQYF.

V gene TRBV6-1 combines with J gene TRBJ1-2, with 11 bases identical to TRBD1. The CDR3 has 18 amino acids. Per the germline V gene, CDR1 is MNHNS and CDR2 is SASEGT. V was pared by 4 bases and J by 1 base, with 11 bases of the junction left unmatched. CDR3 sequence reads: CASSGWTGGTPRNYGYTF. As DNA, the CDR3 is TGTGCCAGCAGTGGCTGGACAGGGGGCACACCACGTAACTATGGCTACACCTTC.

The chain recombines TRBV14 with TRBJ2-7, with 10 positions matching TRBD2. Looked up from germline, CDR1 is SGHDN and CDR2 is FVKESK. This CDR3 comprises 15 residues. After removal of 2 bases from V and 3 bases from J, the junction contained 4 bases not matched to a gene. The DNA of the CDR3 is TGTGCCAGCAGCCAATTAGCGGGGGGTTACTACGAGCAGTACTTC. Translation: CASSQLAGGYYEQYF.

The chain joins TRBV5-6 to TRBJ2-2; 11 positions match TRBD1. This CDR3 region has 16 residues. Trimming removed 4 bases from V and 5 bases from J; junction bases left unmatched: 7. Germline V gene lookup returns CDR1 SGHDT and CDR2 YYEEEE. The CDR3 protein is CASSESDRGQTGELFF. CDR3 coding DNA: TGTGCCAGCAGCGAGTCGGACAGGGGGCAAACCGGGGAGCTGTTTTTT.

This clone showed up just once. The CDR3 bases are TGTGCCAGCTCACAAGTGACCGGGACAGGGTATGGCTACACCTTC. Translating it yields CASSQVTGTGYGYTF. The chain recombines TRBV18 with TRBJ1-2; 9 positions agree with TRBD1. Looked up from germline, CDR1 is KGHSH and CDR2 is LQKENI. The CDR3 sequence is 15 residues long. J gave up 5 bases and V 4 bases, and 8 bases lay outside the gene matches.

The V call is TRBV9, the J call TRBJ2-3; D is unresolved. The V gene lost 4 bases and the J gene lost 2 bases, with 8 bases spanning the gap. CDR1 is SGDLS, CDR2 YYNGEE, per germline. The CDR3 runs to 13 residues. The CDR3 DNA follows: TGTGCCAGCAGCAAGAGGTTCACAGATACGCAGTATTTT. Its translation: CASSKRFTDTQYF.

V is TRBV5-1 and J is TRBJ1-1, with no clear D. This CDR3 has 14 amino acids. The V gene lost 4 bases and the J gene lost 5 bases, with 15 bases spanning the gap. Germline loops: CDR1 SGHRS, CDR2 YFSETQ. This CDR3 reads CASSRPAGRTEAFF. The CDR3, as DNA: TGCGCCAGCAGCCGACCAGCGGGAAGGACTGAAGCTTTCTTT.